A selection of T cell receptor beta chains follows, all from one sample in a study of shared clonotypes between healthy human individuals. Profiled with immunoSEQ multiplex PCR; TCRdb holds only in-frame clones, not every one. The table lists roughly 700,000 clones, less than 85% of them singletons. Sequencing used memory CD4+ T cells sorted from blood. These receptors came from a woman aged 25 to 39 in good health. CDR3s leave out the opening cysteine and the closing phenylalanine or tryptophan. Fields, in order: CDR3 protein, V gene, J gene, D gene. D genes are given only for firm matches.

CDR3aa: ASTSMARTETYGYT; v_gene: TRBV19; j_gene: TRBJ1-2; d_gene: NA
CDR3aa: ASSSRVNYGYT; v_gene: TRBV7-9; j_gene: TRBJ1-2; d_gene: NA
CDR3aa: ASREDSLAKNIQY; v_gene: TRBV2; j_gene: TRBJ2-4; d_gene: NA
CDR3aa: ASSQDGGSNYGYT; v_gene: TRBV4-2; j_gene: TRBJ1-2; d_gene: NA
CDR3aa: ASCSRGGREKLF; v_gene: TRBV27; j_gene: TRBJ1-4; d_gene: TRBD1
CDR3aa: ASSDSFPGGSTRGEQF; v_gene: TRBV6-4; j_gene: TRBJ2-1; d_gene: TRBD2
CDR3aa: ASSLSPNEQY; v_gene: TRBV7-9; j_gene: TRBJ2-7; d_gene: NA
CDR3aa: ASSSDRDGTQY; v_gene: TRBV6-4; j_gene: TRBJ2-3; d_gene: TRBD1
CDR3aa: ASSGRGTQPQH; v_gene: TRBV9; j_gene: TRBJ1-5; d_gene: NA
CDR3aa: ASSNVLAGNTIY; v_gene: TRBV4-1; j_gene: TRBJ1-3; d_gene: NA
CDR3aa: ASSSLLGRSYNEQF; v_gene: TRBV7-6; j_gene: TRBJ2-1; d_gene: NA
CDR3aa: ASSLSGSPGYT; v_gene: TRBV27; j_gene: TRBJ1-2; d_gene: NA
CDR3aa: ASSAGTGGIYGYT; v_gene: TRBV11-2; j_gene: TRBJ1-2; d_gene: TRBD1
CDR3aa: ASSDRAGEQF; v_gene: TRBV7-8; j_gene: TRBJ2-1; d_gene: TRBD1
CDR3aa: AWSKGQGNSPLH; v_gene: TRBV30; j_gene: TRBJ1-6; d_gene: TRBD1
CDR3aa: ASSLRGVSGNTIY; v_gene: TRBV27; j_gene: TRBJ1-3; d_gene: NA
CDR3aa: ASSATAEVGGYT; v_gene: TRBV5-1; j_gene: TRBJ1-2; d_gene: NA
CDR3aa: ASSRLAGAGELF; v_gene: TRBV14; j_gene: TRBJ2-2; d_gene: TRBD2
CDR3aa: ASSEGYRTDTQY; v_gene: TRBV6-1; j_gene: TRBJ2-3; d_gene: NA
CDR3aa: ASGLFGVATQY; v_gene: TRBV12-5; j_gene: TRBJ2-5; d_gene: NA
CDR3aa: ASSQWRRDNQPQH; v_gene: TRBV4-1; j_gene: TRBJ1-5; d_gene: NA
CDR3aa: ASSFYYSNQPQH; v_gene: TRBV7-2; j_gene: TRBJ1-5; d_gene: NA
CDR3aa: ASSQVAGGLYNEQF; v_gene: TRBV5-1; j_gene: TRBJ2-1; d_gene: TRBD2
CDR3aa: ASSLTGQTNYGYT; v_gene: TRBV4-2; j_gene: TRBJ1-2; d_gene: TRBD1
CDR3aa: AWSGLAGIYEQF; v_gene: TRBV30; j_gene: TRBJ2-1; d_gene: TRBD2
CDR3aa: AITGDRDNGYT; v_gene: TRBV10-3; j_gene: TRBJ1-2; d_gene: TRBD1
CDR3aa: ASSQVADSYTTLAKNIQY; v_gene: TRBV4-1; j_gene: TRBJ2-4; d_gene: NA
CDR3aa: ASNTIRDRENEQY; v_gene: TRBV11-2; j_gene: TRBJ2-7; d_gene: TRBD1
CDR3aa: ASSFGTGTDTQY; v_gene: TRBV5-1; j_gene: TRBJ2-3; d_gene: TRBD1
CDR3aa: ASSSSGRYEQY; v_gene: TRBV5-1; j_gene: TRBJ2-7; d_gene: NA
CDR3aa: ASSPSGQGYGETQY; v_gene: TRBV25-1; j_gene: TRBJ2-5; d_gene: TRBD1
CDR3aa: ASSRDMNSYEQY; v_gene: TRBV9; j_gene: TRBJ2-7; d_gene: NA
CDR3aa: ASSLESWGRDTGELF; v_gene: TRBV7-9; j_gene: TRBJ2-2; d_gene: NA
CDR3aa: ASSFRPAGGREKLF; v_gene: TRBV27; j_gene: TRBJ1-4; d_gene: NA
CDR3aa: ASSPAAGRNRRNEQY; v_gene: TRBV7-2; j_gene: TRBJ2-7; d_gene: NA
CDR3aa: AWRPWTGTFPRESWEQF; v_gene: TRBV30; j_gene: TRBJ2-1; d_gene: NA
CDR3aa: ASSLGGDYYNEQF; v_gene: TRBV11-2; j_gene: TRBJ2-1; d_gene: NA
CDR3aa: ASSRQGHGELF; v_gene: TRBV2; j_gene: TRBJ2-2; d_gene: NA
CDR3aa: ASSPGTSGGIQF; v_gene: TRBV5-1; j_gene: TRBJ2-1; d_gene: TRBD2
CDR3aa: ASSGGLAGVVYEQY; v_gene: TRBV5-4; j_gene: TRBJ2-7; d_gene: TRBD2
CDR3aa: ASVPGQGRFSEQY; v_gene: TRBV28; j_gene: TRBJ2-7; d_gene: TRBD1
CDR3aa: ASSLTGGSTGELF; v_gene: TRBV7-6; j_gene: TRBJ2-2; d_gene: TRBD2
CDR3aa: ASTRQGRVNEQY; v_gene: TRBV6-1; j_gene: TRBJ2-7; d_gene: NA
CDR3aa: ASSSSYEQY; v_gene: TRBV18; j_gene: TRBJ2-7; d_gene: NA
CDR3aa: ASSLYPEGNQPQH; v_gene: TRBV5-1; j_gene: TRBJ1-5; d_gene: NA
CDR3aa: SAMGVYEQF; v_gene: TRBV20-1; j_gene: TRBJ2-1; d_gene: NA
CDR3aa: ASTLGEYYGYT; v_gene: TRBV19; j_gene: TRBJ1-2; d_gene: NA
CDR3aa: AWGPKTGYNQPQH; v_gene: TRBV30; j_gene: TRBJ1-5; d_gene: TRBD1
CDR3aa: ASSSIYNEQF; v_gene: TRBV18; j_gene: TRBJ2-1; d_gene: NA
CDR3aa: ASIQPRDSQNNQPQH; v_gene: TRBV28; j_gene: TRBJ1-5; d_gene: TRBD1
CDR3aa: ASEGMNTEAF; v_gene: TRBV5-4; j_gene: TRBJ1-1; d_gene: NA